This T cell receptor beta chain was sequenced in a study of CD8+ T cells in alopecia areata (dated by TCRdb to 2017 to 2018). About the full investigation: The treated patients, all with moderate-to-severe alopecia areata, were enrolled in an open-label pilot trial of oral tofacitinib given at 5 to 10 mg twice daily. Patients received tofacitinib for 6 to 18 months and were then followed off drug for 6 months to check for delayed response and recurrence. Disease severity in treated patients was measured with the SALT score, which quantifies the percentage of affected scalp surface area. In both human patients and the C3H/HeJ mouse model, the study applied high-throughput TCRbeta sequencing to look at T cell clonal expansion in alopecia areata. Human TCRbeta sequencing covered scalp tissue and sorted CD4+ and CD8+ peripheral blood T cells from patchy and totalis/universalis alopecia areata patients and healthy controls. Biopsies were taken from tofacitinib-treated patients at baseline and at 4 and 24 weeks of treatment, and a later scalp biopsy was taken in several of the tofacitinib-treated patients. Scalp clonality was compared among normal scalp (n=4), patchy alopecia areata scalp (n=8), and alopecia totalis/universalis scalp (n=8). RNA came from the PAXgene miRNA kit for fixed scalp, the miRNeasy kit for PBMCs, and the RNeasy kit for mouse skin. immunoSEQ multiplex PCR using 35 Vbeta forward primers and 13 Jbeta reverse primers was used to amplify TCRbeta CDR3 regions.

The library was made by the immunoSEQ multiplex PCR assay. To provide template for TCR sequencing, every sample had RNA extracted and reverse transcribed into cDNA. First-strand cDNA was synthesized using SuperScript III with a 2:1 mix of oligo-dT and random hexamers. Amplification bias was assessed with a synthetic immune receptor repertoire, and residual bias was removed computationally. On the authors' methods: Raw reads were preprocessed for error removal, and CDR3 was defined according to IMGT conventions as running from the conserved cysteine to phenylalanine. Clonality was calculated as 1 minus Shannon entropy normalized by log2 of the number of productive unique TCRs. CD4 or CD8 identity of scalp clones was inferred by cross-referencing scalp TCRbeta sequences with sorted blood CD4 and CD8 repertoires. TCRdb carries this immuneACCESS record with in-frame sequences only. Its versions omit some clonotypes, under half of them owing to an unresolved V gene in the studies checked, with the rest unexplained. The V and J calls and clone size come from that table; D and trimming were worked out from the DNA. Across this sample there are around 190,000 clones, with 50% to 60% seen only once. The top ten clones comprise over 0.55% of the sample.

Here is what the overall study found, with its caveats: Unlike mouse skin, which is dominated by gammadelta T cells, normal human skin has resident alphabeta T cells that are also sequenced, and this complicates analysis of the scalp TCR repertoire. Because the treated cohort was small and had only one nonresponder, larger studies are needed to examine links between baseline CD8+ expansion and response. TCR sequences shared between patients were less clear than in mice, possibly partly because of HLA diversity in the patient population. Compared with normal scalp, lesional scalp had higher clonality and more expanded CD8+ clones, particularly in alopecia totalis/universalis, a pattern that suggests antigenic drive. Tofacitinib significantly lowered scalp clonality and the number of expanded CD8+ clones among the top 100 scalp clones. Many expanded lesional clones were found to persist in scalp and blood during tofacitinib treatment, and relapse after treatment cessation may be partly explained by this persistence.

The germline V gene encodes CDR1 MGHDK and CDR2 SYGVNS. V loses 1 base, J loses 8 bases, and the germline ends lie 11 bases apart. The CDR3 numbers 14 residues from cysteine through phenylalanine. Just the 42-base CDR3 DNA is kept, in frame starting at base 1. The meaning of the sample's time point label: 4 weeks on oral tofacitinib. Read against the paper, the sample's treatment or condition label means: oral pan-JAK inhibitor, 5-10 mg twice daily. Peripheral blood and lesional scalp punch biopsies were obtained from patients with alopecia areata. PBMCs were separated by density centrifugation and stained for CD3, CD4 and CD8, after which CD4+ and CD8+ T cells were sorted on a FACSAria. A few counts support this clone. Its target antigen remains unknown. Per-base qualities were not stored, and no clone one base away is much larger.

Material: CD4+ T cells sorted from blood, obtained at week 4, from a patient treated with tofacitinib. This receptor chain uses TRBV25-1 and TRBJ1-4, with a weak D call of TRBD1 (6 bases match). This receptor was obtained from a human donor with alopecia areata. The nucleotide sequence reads TGTGCCAGCAGTGAATGGGGCCAGGGGGAAAAACTGTTTTTT. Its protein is CASSEWGQGEKLFF.